This T cell receptor (beta chain) was recorded in a study of blood T cell repertoires in COVID-19. Germline CDR1 reads KGHSH; CDR2 reads LQKENI. The CDR3 is made up of 15 amino acids. This clone has more than one count but fewer than ten. Its ends do not fully match the called genes, so a read error is possible. Produced via immunoSEQ multiplex PCR; TCRdb's table is partial and in-frame only. The table lists about 36,000 clones, 70% to 90% of them singletons. This receptor was identified in a human donor in a cohort sampled during active or convalescent COVID-19. The donor label of this sample is uncertain. The chain is built from TRBV18 and TRBJ1-2, with a tentative D call TRBD1 (6 bases). Sequenced: peripheral blood. CDR3 protein: CASSPVPAGQGPLFF. CDR3 DNA: TGTGCCAGCTCACCGGTCCCAGCGGGACAAGGACCCCTCTTCTTC.